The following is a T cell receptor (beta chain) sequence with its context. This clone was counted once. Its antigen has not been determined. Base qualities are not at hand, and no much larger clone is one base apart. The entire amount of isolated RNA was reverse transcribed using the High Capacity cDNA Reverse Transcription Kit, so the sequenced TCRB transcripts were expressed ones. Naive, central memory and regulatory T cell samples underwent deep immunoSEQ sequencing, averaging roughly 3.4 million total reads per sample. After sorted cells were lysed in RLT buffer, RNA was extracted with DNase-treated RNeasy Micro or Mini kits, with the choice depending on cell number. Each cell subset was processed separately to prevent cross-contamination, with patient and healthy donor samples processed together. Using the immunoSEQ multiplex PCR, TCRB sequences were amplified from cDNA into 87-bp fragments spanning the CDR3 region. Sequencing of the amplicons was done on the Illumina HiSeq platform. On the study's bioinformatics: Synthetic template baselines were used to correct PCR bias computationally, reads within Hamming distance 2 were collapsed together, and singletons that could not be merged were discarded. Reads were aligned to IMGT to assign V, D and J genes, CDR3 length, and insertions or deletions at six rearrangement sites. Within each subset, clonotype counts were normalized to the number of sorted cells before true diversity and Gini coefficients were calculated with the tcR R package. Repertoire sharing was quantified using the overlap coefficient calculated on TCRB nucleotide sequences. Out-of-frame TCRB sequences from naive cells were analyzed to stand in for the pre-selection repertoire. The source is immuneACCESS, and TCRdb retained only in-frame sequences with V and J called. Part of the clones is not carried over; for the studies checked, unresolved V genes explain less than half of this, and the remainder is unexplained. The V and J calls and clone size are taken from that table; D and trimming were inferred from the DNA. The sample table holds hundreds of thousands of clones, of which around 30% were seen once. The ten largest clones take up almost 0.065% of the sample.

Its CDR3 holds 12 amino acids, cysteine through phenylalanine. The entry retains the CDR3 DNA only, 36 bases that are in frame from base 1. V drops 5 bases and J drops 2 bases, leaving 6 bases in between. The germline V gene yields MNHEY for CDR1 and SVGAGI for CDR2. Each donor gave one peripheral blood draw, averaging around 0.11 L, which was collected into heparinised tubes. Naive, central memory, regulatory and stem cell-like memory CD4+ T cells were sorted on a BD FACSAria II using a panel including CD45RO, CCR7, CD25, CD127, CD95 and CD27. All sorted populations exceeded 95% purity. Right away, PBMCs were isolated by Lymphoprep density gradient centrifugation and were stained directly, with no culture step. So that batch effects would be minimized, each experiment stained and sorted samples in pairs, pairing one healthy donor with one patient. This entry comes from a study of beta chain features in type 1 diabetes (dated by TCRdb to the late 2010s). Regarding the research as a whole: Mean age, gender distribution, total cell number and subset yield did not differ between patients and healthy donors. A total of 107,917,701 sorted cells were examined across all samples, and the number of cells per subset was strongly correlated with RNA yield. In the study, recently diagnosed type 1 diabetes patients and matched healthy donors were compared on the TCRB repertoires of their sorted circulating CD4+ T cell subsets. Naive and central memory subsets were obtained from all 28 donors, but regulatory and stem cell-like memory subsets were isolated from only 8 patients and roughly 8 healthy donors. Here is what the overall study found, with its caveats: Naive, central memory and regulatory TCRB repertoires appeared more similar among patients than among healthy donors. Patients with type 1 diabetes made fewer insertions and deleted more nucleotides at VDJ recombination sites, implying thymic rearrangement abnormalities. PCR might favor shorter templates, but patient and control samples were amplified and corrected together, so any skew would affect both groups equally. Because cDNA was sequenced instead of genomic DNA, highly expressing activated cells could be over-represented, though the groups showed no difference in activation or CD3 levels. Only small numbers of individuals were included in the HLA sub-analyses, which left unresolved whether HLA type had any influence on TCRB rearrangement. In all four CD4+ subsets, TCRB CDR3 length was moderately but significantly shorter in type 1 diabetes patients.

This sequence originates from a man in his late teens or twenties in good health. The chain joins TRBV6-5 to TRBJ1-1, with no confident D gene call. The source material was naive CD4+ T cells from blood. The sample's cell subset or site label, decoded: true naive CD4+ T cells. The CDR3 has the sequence CASSRRNTEAFF. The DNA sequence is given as TGTGCCAGCAGTAGACGCAACACTGAAGCTTTCTTT.